Below are 26 T cell receptor beta chains sequenced from a single sample in a study of cytomegalovirus exposure and HLA in healthy donors. Use of 60 Vbeta and 13 Jbeta primers characterized the PCR. Sequencing was performed with immunoSEQ multiplex PCR; in TCRdb, only in-frame clones are kept and a portion is missing. The sample shows fewer than 250,000 clones, around 81% of them seen only once. Sample: PBMCs. The receptor source for this set is a woman aged 45-59 years in good health and CMV-seropositive.

The rearrangement joins TRBV7-9 to TRBJ2-1, with TRBD2 as a possible D gene (6 bases). This CDR3 spans 15 amino acids. CDR1 is SEHNR, CDR2 FQNEAQ, per germline (reference sequence). Trimming removed 6 bases from V and 6 bases from J, with 18 bases in between. The chain's CDR3 is CASSPGGKVRNEQFF. The DNA for the CDR3 is TGTGCCAGCAGTCCCGGGGGTAAAGTACGCAATGAGCAGTTCTTC.

V is TRBV11-2 and J is TRBJ2-1, with 8 nucleotides matching TRBD2. Germline values: CDR1 SGHAT, CDR2 FQNNGV. With V trimmed by 5 bases and J by 7 bases, 10 bases remained unmatched. The CDR3 totals 15 residues. CDR3 in amino acids: CASSRTGTSGNEQFF. CDR3 in DNA: TGTGCCAGCAGCCGGACCGGGACTAGTGGTAATGAGCAGTTCTTC.

The chain recombines TRBV2 with TRBJ1-1, with 7 positions matching TRBD1. CDR1 is SNHLY and CDR2 is FYNNEI in the germline V gene. The CDR3 covers 14 residues. The V and J ends lost 4 bases and 2 bases, in that order; junction bases with no gene match: 4. The DNA for the CDR3 is TGTGCCAGCAGTGGGGACAGATATAACACTGAAGCTTTCTTT. It is translated as CASSGDRYNTEAFF. The whole variable domain, filled in from reference TRBV2 and TRBJ1-1, reads EPEVTQTPSHQVTQMGQEVILRCVPISNHLYFYWYRQILGQKVEFLVSFYNNEISEKSEIFDDQFSVERPDGSNFTLKIRSTKLEDSAMYFCASSGDRYNTEAFFGQGTRLTVV.

The chain is built from TRBV19 and TRBJ2-2, with 8 bases identical to TRBD1. Trimming at V came to 8 bases and at J to 5 bases, leaving 10 bases not matched to a gene. Germline-derived CDR1 and CDR2 are LNHDA and SQIVND (reference sequence). CDR3 length equals 15 residues. The CDR3 region is CASEPDRGATGELFF. CDR3 DNA sequence: TGTGCCAGTGAACCTGACAGGGGCGCTACCGGGGAGCTGTTTTTT. Full variable domain (missing parts from reference TRBV19 and TRBJ2-2): DGGITQSPKYLFRKEGQNVTLSCEQNLNHDAMYWYRQDPGQGLRLIYYSQIVNDFQKGDIAEGYSVSREKKESFPLTVTSAQKNPTAFYLCASEPDRGATGELFFGEGSRLTVL.

Only a few counts were recorded for this clone. V usage is TRBV27 and J usage is TRBJ1-1; no definite D call. Germline V CDR1 and CDR2: MNHEY, SMNVEV (reference sequence). V dropped 0 bases and J dropped 4 bases, with 6 bases sitting between them. The CDR3 loop spans 13 amino acids. Written as DNA, the CDR3 is TGTGCCAGCAGTTTATCCTCACTCACTGAAGCTTTCTTT. Translation gives CASSLSSLTEAFF.

The chain is built from TRBV4-3 and TRBJ1-6; 8 bases are shared with TRBD1. Looked up from germline, CDR1 is LGHNA and CDR2 is YSLEER. The V segment lost 6 bases and the J segment 4 bases; nucleotides outside the gene matches: 5. CDR3 length: 15 amino acids. CDR3 sequence reads: CASSSRQGYNSPLHF. Written as DNA, the CDR3 is TGCGCCAGCAGTTCGCGACAGGGGTATAATTCACCCCTCCACTTT.

V and J are TRBV4-1 and TRBJ1-6; maybe TRBD1 (6 bases). Germline values: CDR1 MGHRA, CDR2 YSYEKL. Trimming took off 5 bases at V and 7 bases at J, with 15 bases between the two ends. CDR3 length equals 15 residues. The CDR3 bases are TGCGCCAGCAGCTTCCGGGACACACACAATTCACCCCTCCACTTT. This gives the protein CASSFRDTHNSPLHF.

As DNA, the CDR3 is TGTGCCAGCAGACCGGGACAGAGATACGAGCAGTACTTC. Amino acids: CASRPGQRYEQYF. The genes are TRBV27 and TRBJ2-7, with 7 bases fitting TRBD1. This CDR3 comprises 13 residues. Trimming at V came to 6 bases and at J to 4 bases, leaving 6 bases not matched to a gene. From germline, CDR1 is MNHEY and CDR2 SMNVEV (reference sequence).

The chain links TRBV2 to TRBJ2-2; weak D call: TRBD1 (6 bases). Trimming pared 5 bases from V and 6 bases from J, leaving 16 bases between. The CDR3 contains 15 residues. The germline CDR1 and CDR2 sequences are SNHLY and FYNNEI. The CDR3 loop is CASSFGTGISGELFF. The CDR3 region has the DNA TGTGCCAGCAGTTTCGGAACAGGGATTTCCGGGGAGCTGTTTTTT.

The CDR3 DNA reads as TGTGCCGCTGGGACAACTTGGGGCAGCAATCAGCCCCAGCATTTT. It yields the protein CAAGTTWGSNQPQHF. This chain connects TRBV28 to TRBJ1-5, with a weak D call TRBD1 (6 bases). In germline, CDR1 is MDHEN, CDR2 SYDVKM. Trimming stripped 11 bases from V and 1 base from J, with 18 bases between. This CDR3 region has 15 residues.

Of note for this clone: The junction and the germline gene differ at one end; a read error may be behind it. The sample contains more than one DNA sequence encoding this CDR3. The chain employs TRBV7-2 and TRBJ1-6; D not resolved. Germline CDR1 is SGHTA and CDR2 is FQGNSA. The CDR3 covers 14 residues. The DNA for the CDR3 is TGTGCCAGCAGAGCATCCTCCTATAATTCCCCCCTCCACTTT. Protein: CASRASSYNSPLHF.

This clone occurred once. CDR3 sequence reads: CASSQAQGRVGYEQYF. The DNA for the CDR3 is TGTGCCAGCTCACAAGCCCAGGGGAGGGTTGGGTACGAGCAGTACTTC. The rearrangement joins TRBV18 to TRBJ2-7; the D gene is possibly TRBD2 (7 bases). Trimming removed 4 bases from V and 4 bases from J, with 20 bases in between. Germline lookup yields CDR1 KGHSH and CDR2 LQKENI. The CDR3 spans 16 residues.

This chain uses TRBV7-2 with TRBJ1-6; tentative D call: TRBD1 (6 bases). CDR1 is SGHTA and CDR2 is FQGNSA in the germline V gene. The CDR3 extends over 16 amino acids. The V end lost 1 base, the J end lost 9 bases, and 16 bases lay between the germline ends. This CDR3 is CASSLDPGTTGSPLHF. The CDR3 DNA reads TGTGCCAGCAGCTTAGACCCCGGGACAACGGGTTCACCCCTCCACTTT.

The rearrangement uses TRBV7-9 and TRBJ1-4; TRBD1 matches at 8 bases. Germline V gives CDR1 SEHNR, CDR2 FQNEAQ (reference sequence). Trimming removed 5 bases from V and 1 base from J; junction bases left unmatched: 3. There are 15 residues in the CDR3. The CDR3 DNA reads as TGTGCCAGCAGCGCCACAGGGGGAACTAATGAAAAACTGTTTTTT. It yields the protein CASSATGGTNEKLFF.

For this clone: Its ends do not fully match the called genes, so a read error is possible. V and J are TRBV7-9 and TRBJ2-7; TRBD1 agrees at 7 bases. The germline gives CDR1 SEHNR, CDR2 FQNEAQ (reference sequence). This CDR3 comprises 15 residues. CDR3 DNA sequence: TGTTCCAGCAGCCCTCGGACAGGCCTTACCTACGAGCAGTACTTC. Encoded protein: CSSSPRTGLTYEQYF.

This clone has just one count. CDR3: CASSSGRTDTQYF. Written as DNA, the CDR3 is TGTGCCAGCAGTTCCGGTCGTACAGATACGCAGTATTTT. This chain uses TRBV28 with TRBJ2-3, with unresolved D. CDR1 and CDR2 (germline): MDHEN, SYDVKM. Trimming cost V 4 bases and J 3 bases, with 8 bases left between them. The CDR3 contains 13 residues. Full variable domain (missing parts from reference TRBV28 and TRBJ2-3): DVKVTQSSRYLVKRTGEKVFLECVQDMDHENMFWYRQDPGLGLRLIYFSYDVKMKEKGDIPEGYSVSREKKERFSLILESASTNQTSMYLCASSSGRTDTQYFGPGTRLTVL.

This chain links TRBV7-9 with TRBJ1-1; TRBD1 aligns across 9 bases. V shed 1 base and J 10 bases; nucleotides not matched to a gene: 13. Germline CDR1 is SEHNR and CDR2 is FQNEAQ (reference sequence). This CDR3 is built from 16 residues. The DNA for the CDR3 is TGTGCCAGCAGCTTAGTCGATCCAGGACAGGGGTTCGGAGCTTTCTTT. Translating it yields CASSLVDPGQGFGAFF.

Only a few counts were recorded for this clone. V is TRBV6-5 and J is TRBJ1-1, with 8 nucleotides matching TRBD1. CDR3 length equals 12 residues. Germline values: CDR1 MNHEY, CDR2 SVGAGI. J lost 6 bases, V lost 5 bases, and 2 bases had no gene match. The CDR3 loop is CASSAGGPEAFF. The CDR3 DNA follows: TGTGCCAGCAGTGCAGGGGGCCCTGAAGCTTTCTTT.

This clone showed up just once. This chain connects TRBV28 to TRBJ2-4; D is possibly TRBD1 (6 bases). V lost 7 bases and J 0 bases, leaving 25 bases between the germline ends. The CDR3 contains 19 residues. The germline V gene encodes CDR1 MDHEN and CDR2 SYDVKM. Here the CDR3 reads CASILMGHTGTRAKNIQYF. For the CDR3, the DNA is TGTGCCAGCATCCTTATGGGGCACACAGGGACGAGAGCCAAAAACATTCAGTACTTC.

This clone appeared a few times. The chain uses TRBV4-3 and TRBJ1-6, with a tentative D call TRBD1 (6 bases). The V end lost 0 bases, the J end lost 6 bases, and 12 bases lay between the germline ends. Germline assignment: CDR1 LGHNA and CDR2 YSLEER. CDR3 length: 16 residues. The CDR3 spells CASSQDPGAVNSPLHF. CDR3 sequence (DNA): TGCGCCAGCAGCCAAGATCCAGGGGCAGTTAATTCACCCCTCCACTTT.

This sequence joins TRBV19 and TRBJ1-1; 7 bases are a match to TRBD1. The CDR3 is made up of 13 amino acids. The V and J ends lost 3 bases and 8 bases, in that order; junction bases with no gene match: 6. Germline V CDR1 and CDR2: LNHDA, SQIVND (reference sequence). CDR3 bases: TGTGCCAGTAGTATTTCCGGGGACAGCGAAGCTTTCTTT. It translates to CASSISGDSEAFF.

The chain combines TRBV30 with TRBJ1-4, with D possibly TRBD1 on 6 matching bases. Trimming stripped 0 bases from V and 8 bases from J, with 16 bases between. CDR1 GTSNPN and CDR2 SVGIG come from the germline V gene (reference sequence). The CDR3 runs to 15 residues. The CDR3 loop reads CAWSVLRGKEEKLFF. CDR3 DNA sequence: TGTGCCTGGAGTGTATTAAGGGGGAAGGAGGAAAAACTGTTTTTT.

V usage is TRBV11-2 and J usage is TRBJ2-1, with a weak D call TRBD1 (5 bases). V gave up 0 bases and J gave up 6 bases, with 9 bases separating them. The CDR3 covers 14 residues. From germline, CDR1 is SGHAT and CDR2 FQNNGV. This CDR3 is CASSLDRESNEQFF. CDR3 sequence (DNA): TGTGCCAGCAGCTTAGACAGGGAAAGCAATGAGCAGTTCTTC.

The rearrangement joins TRBV4-1 to TRBJ1-4, with 9 bases aligning to TRBD1. This CDR3 has 17 amino acids. The V and J ends lost 3 bases and 7 bases, in that order; junction bases with no gene match: 12. Germline values: CDR1 MGHRA, CDR2 YSYEKL. CDR3 DNA: TGCGCCAGCAGCCATGGCCTTCGGGACAGGGTGGGTGAAAAACTGTTTTTT. Its translation: CASSHGLRDRVGEKLFF.

The chain recombines TRBV9 with TRBJ1-2; maybe TRBD1 (5 bases). The germline V gene encodes CDR1 SGDLS and CDR2 YYNGEE. V was pared by 0 bases and J by 3 bases, with 15 bases between. The CDR3 spans 16 residues. DNA for the CDR3: TGTGCCAGCAGCGTAGAACCCGGGGGTGTCGACTATGGCTACACCTTC. Translated, it gives CASSVEPGGVDYGYTF.

This clone was detected only a few times. The DNA for the CDR3 is TGTGCCAGCAGCCTAGTGGTGGGGACAGGTAGCTACGAGCAGTACTTC. Its protein product is CASSLVVGTGSYEQYF. The V and J genes are TRBV4-2 and TRBJ2-7, with 8 positions matching TRBD1. CDR1 is LGHNA and CDR2 is YNFKEQ in the germline V gene. CDR3 size: 16 residues. Trimming removed 4 bases from V and 3 bases from J; junction bases left unmatched: 11.